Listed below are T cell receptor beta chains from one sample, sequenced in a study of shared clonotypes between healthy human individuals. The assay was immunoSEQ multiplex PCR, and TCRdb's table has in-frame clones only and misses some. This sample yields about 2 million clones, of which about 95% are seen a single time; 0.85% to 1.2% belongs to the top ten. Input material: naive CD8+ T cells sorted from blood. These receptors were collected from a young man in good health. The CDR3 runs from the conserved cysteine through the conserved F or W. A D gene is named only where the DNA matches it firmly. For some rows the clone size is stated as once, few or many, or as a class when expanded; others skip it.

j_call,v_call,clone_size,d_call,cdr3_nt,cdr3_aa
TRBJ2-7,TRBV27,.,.,TGTGCCAGCACCTGGGGTCCTTCCTACGAGCAGTACTTC,CASTWGPSYEQYF
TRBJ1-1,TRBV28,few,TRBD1,TGTGCCAGCAGGCTAGACAGGGCCCATCCTGAAGCTTTCTTT,CASRLDRAHPEAFF
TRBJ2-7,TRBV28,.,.,TGTGCCAGCTTCCTTTCCGGGGCATCCTACGAGCAGTACTTC,CASFLSGASYEQYF
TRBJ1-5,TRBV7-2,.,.,TGTGCCAGCAGCTTACCCACAGGGAATCAGCCCCAGCATTTT,CASSLPTGNQPQHF
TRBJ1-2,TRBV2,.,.,TGTGCCAGCAGTGAAACCCCAGGGGATCTCTATGGCTACACCTTC,CASSETPGDLYGYTF
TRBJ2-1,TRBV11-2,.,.,TGTGCCAGCAGCTTATACACAAGTGGCGCCTACAATGAGCAGTTCTTC,CASSLYTSGAYNEQFF
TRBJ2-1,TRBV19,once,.,TGTGCCAGTAGCACTTTCGGGGGTTACAATGAGCAGTTCTTC,CASSTFGGYNEQFF
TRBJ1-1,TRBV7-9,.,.,TGTGCCAGCAGCTTAGCGATGGATGGCACTGAAGCTTTCTTT,CASSLAMDGTEAFF
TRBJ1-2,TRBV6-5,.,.,TGTGCCAGCACCATAGGCCCCGGCCTTGACTATGGCTACACCTTC,CASTIGPGLDYGYTF
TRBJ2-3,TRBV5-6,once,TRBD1,TGTGCCAGCAGCCCCGACAGGGTACCCACAGATACGCAGTATTTT,CASSPDRVPTDTQYF
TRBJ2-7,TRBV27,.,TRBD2,TGTGCCAGCAGTTTTAGCGGGAGTACCAACGAGCAGTACTTC,CASSFSGSTNEQYF
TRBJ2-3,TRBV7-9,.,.,TGTGCCAGCAGAACGAGGGAGGCGGGAAGTGACACAGATACGCAGTATTTT,CASRTREAGSDTDTQYF
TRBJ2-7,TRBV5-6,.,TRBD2,TGTGCCAGCAGCTTGCACCTAGCGGGCCAGATCTCCTACGAGCAGTACTTC,CASSLHLAGQISYEQYF
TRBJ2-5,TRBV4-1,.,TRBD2,TGCGCCAGCAGCCAGGTCAGAGCGGGAGAGGCCCAAGAGACCCAGTACTTC,CASSQVRAGEAQETQYF
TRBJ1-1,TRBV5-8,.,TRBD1,TGTGCCAGCAGCTTGGTACAGGGGGACACTGAAGCTTTCTTT,CASSLVQGDTEAFF
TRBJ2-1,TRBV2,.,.,TGTGCCAGCAGTTGGCAGGCGAGCTCCTACAATGAGCAGTTCTTC,CASSWQASSYNEQFF
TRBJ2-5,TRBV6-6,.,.,TGTGCCAGCAGCGTGTCAGGGATGTGGGAGACCCAGTACTTC,CASSVSGMWETQYF
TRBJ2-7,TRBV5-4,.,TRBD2,TGTGCCAGCAGCTTGGACCCGGGACTAGCGGGGGGGCCCACCTACGAGCAGTACTTC,CASSLDPGLAGGPTYEQYF
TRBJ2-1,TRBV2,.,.,TGTGCCAGCAGTGAGGGGGTAGCCACCTACAATGAGCAGTTCTTC,CASSEGVATYNEQFF
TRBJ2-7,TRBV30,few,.,TGTGCCTGGAGCGATCCCTACGAGCAGTACTTC,CAWSDPYEQYF
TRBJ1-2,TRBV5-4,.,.,TGTGCCAGCAGCTTGGGAACCTCTAACTATGGCTACACCTTC,CASSLGTSNYGYTF
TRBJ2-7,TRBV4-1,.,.,TGCGCCAGCAGCCAGAGAGTGGGATTCTACGAGCAGTACTTC,CASSQRVGFYEQYF
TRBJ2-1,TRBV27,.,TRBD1,TGTGCCAGCAGTTTAAGCCCTGGGACAGGGTCCTACAATGAGCAGTTCTTC,CASSLSPGTGSYNEQFF
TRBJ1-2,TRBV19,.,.,TGTGCCAGTAGTACCCGCTGGGGAGGGGGAGGCGCTGGCTACACCTTC,CASSTRWGGGGAGYTF
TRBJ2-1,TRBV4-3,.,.,TGCGCCAGCAGCCAGGCCCACGGGTCCCTCTACAATGAGCAGTTCTTC,CASSQAHGSLYNEQFF
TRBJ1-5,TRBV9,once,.,TGTGCCAGCAGCGTTTGGGGGGAAGGGCAGCCCCAGCATTTT,CASSVWGEGQPQHF
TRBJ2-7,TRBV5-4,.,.,TGTGCCAGCAGCTTGGACAGTGGCGAGCAGTACTTC,CASSLDSGEQYF
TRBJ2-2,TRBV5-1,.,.,TGCGCCAGCAGCTTGGAGACGCCCGTCACCGGGGAGCTGTTTTTT,CASSLETPVTGELFF
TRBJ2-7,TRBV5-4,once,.,TGTGCCAGCAGCTTGGGGGGTGGGCAGGCCTACTTC,CASSLGGGQAYF
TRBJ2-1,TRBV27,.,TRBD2,TGTGCCAGCAGTCTCTTAGGACTAGCGGGCTACAATGAGCAGTTCTTC,CASSLLGLAGYNEQFF
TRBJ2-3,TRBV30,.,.,TGTGCCATTCAGGCGACAGATACGCAGTATTTT,CAIQATDTQYF
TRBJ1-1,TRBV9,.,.,TGTGCCAGCAGCGTAGATCTCAGGGAAACTGAAGCTTTCTTT,CASSVDLRETEAFF
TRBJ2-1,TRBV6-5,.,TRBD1,TGTGCCAGCAGTTACGAAGGGACAGGCATTAATGAGCAGTTCTTC,CASSYEGTGINEQFF
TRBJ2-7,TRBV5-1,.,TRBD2,TGCGCCAGCAGCTTGGCCGGGGGGTCGGCCTACGAGCAGTACTTC,CASSLAGGSAYEQYF
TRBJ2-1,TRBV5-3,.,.,TGTGCCAGAAGCCGACACTACCCCTACAATGAGCAGTTCTTC,CARSRHYPYNEQFF
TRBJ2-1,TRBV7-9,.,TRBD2,TGTGCCAGCAGCCCGAGCGGGACCTCCTACAATGAGCAGTTCTTC,CASSPSGTSYNEQFF
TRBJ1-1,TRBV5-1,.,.,TGCGCCAGCAGCTTAGGCCTCGAAGCTTTCTTT,CASSLGLEAFF